Presented here are 25 T cell receptor beta chains from one specimen sequenced in a study of T cell changes during pregnancy in multiple sclerosis. Data came from immunoSEQ multiplex PCR; TCRdb stores just in-frame clones and leaves some out. The data show tens of thousands of clones, about 94% seen once. Sample: peripheral blood, taken in the third trimester of pregnancy. The origin of the receptors is a female donor in good health, enrolled as a control in a pregnancy study.

The V gene is TRBV29-1, the J gene TRBJ2-1; tentatively, D is TRBD1 (5 bases). This CDR3 has 13 amino acids. Germline CDR1 is SQVTM and CDR2 is ANQGSEA. V shed 7 bases and J shed 11 bases, with 21 bases lying between them. The CDR3 is CSGGLGPENKQFF. The CDR3 DNA reads as TGCAGCGGGGGTCTGGGGCCAGAAAATAAGCAGTTCTTC.

V is TRBV18 and J is TRBJ2-5; 15 positions match TRBD2. The CDR3 length is 18 residues. Germline V gene data show CDR1 as KGHSH and CDR2 as LQKENI. The V and J ends lost 4 bases and 2 bases, in that order; junction bases with no gene match: 8. The DNA for the CDR3 is TGTGCCAGCTCACTTGGACTAGCGGGAGGGCCCGTGCAAGAGACCCAGTACTTC. Residues: CASSLGLAGGPVQETQYF.

J is TRBJ2-3 and V is TRBV2; D is undetermined. Germline CDR1 is SNHLY and CDR2 is FYNNEI. Deletions cut 9 bases from V and 0 bases from J, with 16 bases between. This CDR3 contains 15 residues. CDR3 bases: TGTGCCAGTTCCTTACAAAGCGCCAGCACAGATACGCAGTATTTT. Translated, it gives CASSLQSASTDTQYF.

The rearrangement links TRBV13 to TRBJ2-7; 8 nucleotides line up with TRBD1. The CDR3 spans 15 residues. Germline trimming cut 5 bases from V and 5 bases from J; bases unmatched to any gene: 11. Germline-derived CDR1 and CDR2 are PRHDT and FYEKMQ (reference sequence). The CDR3 sequence is CASSPRTGLTDEQYF. CDR3 in DNA: TGTGCCAGCAGCCCTCGGACAGGGCTGACGGACGAGCAGTACTTC.

The chain couples TRBV19 to TRBJ2-7, with D possibly TRBD1 on 5 matching bases. The CDR3 has 14 residues. The ends were cut back, 9 bases at V and 0 bases at J, with 15 bases in the middle. The V gene's germline CDR1 is LNHDA and CDR2 SQIVND (reference sequence). The CDR3 reads CASRQTSSSYEQYF. In DNA, the CDR3 is TGTGCCAGCAGACAGACCTCGAGCTCCTACGAGCAGTACTTC. Looking up the rest from reference TRBV19 and TRBJ2-7 gives the full variable domain: DGGITQSPKYLFRKEGQNVTLSCEQNLNHDAMYWYRQDPGQGLRLIYYSQIVNDFQKGDIAEGYSVSREKKESFPLTVTSAQKNPTAFYLCASRQTSSSYEQYFGPGTRLTVT.

The chain is built from TRBV4-1 and TRBJ2-4; tentatively, D is TRBD2 (6 bases). V shed 0 bases and J shed 8 bases, with 14 bases lying between them. This CDR3 has 15 amino acids. Germline assignment: CDR1 MGHRA and CDR2 YSYEKL. CDR3 region: CASSQDSPWGDIQYF. Here the CDR3 DNA reads TGCGCCAGCAGCCAAGATTCCCCTTGGGGGGACATTCAGTACTTC.

The chain couples TRBV9 to TRBJ2-7; 10 bases agree with TRBD2. Trimming took 5 bases from V and 4 from J; bases not matched to a gene: 12. The CDR3 covers 16 residues. Germline V gene data show CDR1 as SGDLS and CDR2 as YYNGEE. The CDR3 DNA follows: TGTGCCAGCAGTGACCCTGAGGCTAGCGGGAGTTACGAGCAGTACTTC. The encoded protein is CASSDPEASGSYEQYF. Full variable domain (remainder filled in from reference TRBV9 and TRBJ2-7): DSGVTQTPKHLITATGQRVTLRCSPRSGDLSVYWYQQSLDQGLQFLIQYYNGEERAKGNILERFSAQQFPDLHSELNLSSLELGDSALYFCASSDPEASGSYEQYFGPGTRLTVT.

V and J are TRBV6-6 and TRBJ1-3; 11 bases fit TRBD1. The CDR3 spans 16 residues. Germline CDR1 and CDR2: MNHNY and SVGAGI (reference sequence). The trim removed 4 bases at V and 0 bases at J, leaving 2 bases unmatched. In nucleotides, the CDR3 is TGTGCCAGCAGTTGGGGACAGGGGGGCTCTGGAAACACCATATATTTT. Amino acids: CASSWGQGGSGNTIYF.

V is TRBV9 and J is TRBJ2-2, with 13 bases that match TRBD2. Trimming cost V 4 bases and J 9 bases; bases outside gene matches: 12. The germline V gene encodes CDR1 SGDLS and CDR2 YYNGEE. The CDR3 is 17 residues long. CDR3 loop: CASSTRLAGGADRELFF. The CDR3 DNA sequence: TGTGCCAGCAGCACCCGACTAGCGGGAGGCGCGGACCGGGAGCTGTTTTTT.

This rearrangement joins TRBV9 to TRBJ2-3; TRBD2 matches 12 bases. Germline-derived CDR1 and CDR2 are SGDLS and YYNGEE. The CDR3 spans 16 residues. V dropped 3 bases and J dropped 6; count of bases not matched to a gene: 8. CDR3 sequence: CASSGSSGRAGDTQYF. The CDR3 DNA is TGTGCCAGCAGCGGATCTAGCGGGAGGGCCGGGGATACGCAGTATTTT.

The rearrangement links TRBV10-3 to TRBJ2-1, with 7 bases fitting TRBD1. Germline lookup yields CDR1 ENHRY and CDR2 SYGVKD. Losses at the gene ends were 3 bases for V and 0 bases for J; bases not matched to a gene: 2. The length of the CDR3 is 15 residues. As DNA, the CDR3 is TGTGCCATCAGTGACCCAGGGGGCTCCTACAATGAGCAGTTCTTC. Protein: CAISDPGGSYNEQFF.

This CDR3 is CASVTHRRDRGRGSTDTQYF. CDR3 bases: TGTGCCAGCGTAACCCACCGCCGGGACAGGGGGCGCGGTAGCACAGATACGCAGTATTTT. The chain joins TRBV27 to TRBJ2-3, with 12 nucleotides matching TRBD1. Germline CDR1 is MNHEY and CDR2 is SMNVEV (reference sequence). V lost 8 bases, J lost 0 bases, and 18 bases stayed unmatched. The CDR3 totals 20 residues.

The chain is built from TRBV18 and TRBJ2-5; TRBD1 aligns across 8 bases. After removal of 8 bases from V and 5 bases from J, the junction contained 10 bases not matched to a gene. CDR3 size: 14 residues. Germline V gene data show CDR1 as KGHSH and CDR2 as LQKENI. CDR3 bases: TGTGCCAGCACCCCGACAGGGGAGGTTGAGACCCAGTACTTC. Translating gives CASTPTGEVETQYF.

The V call is TRBV5-1, the J call TRBJ2-7; the match to TRBD1 covers 9 bases. J gave up 3 bases and V 2 bases, and 6 bases lay outside the gene matches. The germline CDR1 and CDR2 sequences are SGHRS and YFSETQ. The CDR3 is 15 amino acids. The CDR3 DNA reads TGCGCCAGCAGCTTTCGGGACAGGGCAAGCTACGAGCAGTACTTC. Translated, it gives CASSFRDRASYEQYF. The full variable domain, completed using reference TRBV5-1 and TRBJ2-7, is KAGVTQTPRYLIKTRGQQVTLSCSPISGHRSVSWYQQTPGQGLQFLFEYFSETQRNKGNFPGRFSGRQFSNSRSEMNVSTLELGDSALYLCASSFRDRASYEQYFGPGTRLTVT.

V and J are TRBV29-1 and TRBJ1-5; D gene unclear. The CDR3 contains 13 residues. V lost 4 bases and J 0 bases, leaving 7 bases between the germline ends. Germline V CDR1 and CDR2: SQVTM, ANQGSEA. CDR3 protein: CSVGEHSNQPQHF. The CDR3 DNA reads TGCAGCGTTGGGGAGCATAGCAATCAGCCCCAGCATTTT.

The chain employs TRBV27 and TRBJ1-2, with 9 bases identical to TRBD1. The CDR3 is 13 residues long. The V segment lost 6 bases and the J segment 6 bases; nucleotides outside the gene matches: 5. The germline CDR1 and CDR2 sequences are MNHEY and SMNVEV (reference sequence). CDR3 in DNA: TGTGCCAGCAGATCCCGGACAGGGGATGGCTACACCTTC. Translation gives CASRSRTGDGYTF.

V and J are TRBV7-2 and TRBJ2-7, with 14 bases lining up with TRBD2. The CDR3 extends over 15 amino acids. After removal of 1 base from V and 7 bases from J, the junction contained 3 bases not matched to a gene. The germline CDR1 and CDR2 sequences are SGHTA and FQGNSA. CDR3 DNA sequence: TGTGCCAGCAGCTTAGGACTAGCGGGAGGGTGGGAGCAGTACTTC. Translation: CASSLGLAGGWEQYF.

The chain recombines TRBV4-1 with TRBJ2-7; TRBD1 aligns across 7 bases. Germline V gene lookup returns CDR1 MGHRA and CDR2 YSYEKL. After removal of 0 bases from V and 6 bases from J, the junction contained 5 bases not matched to a gene. This CDR3 is built from 14 residues. In DNA form, the CDR3 reads TGCGCCAGCAGCCAAGACGACAGGGCCGGCGAGCAGTACTTC. Its translation is CASSQDDRAGEQYF.

The chain links TRBV25-1 to TRBJ2-5; unclear D gene. Germline-derived CDR1 and CDR2 are MGHDK and SYGVNS. Trimming stripped 2 bases from V and 1 base from J, with 11 bases between. This CDR3 is built from 15 residues. CDR3 amino acids: CASSEVSSPQETQYF. The CDR3 DNA reads as TGTGCCAGCAGTGAAGTTAGCTCCCCCCAAGAGACCCAGTACTTC.

The rearrangement links TRBV7-8 to TRBJ2-1; D gene unclear. The V end was cut by 8 bases, the J end by 0 bases, with 11 bases between. Germline CDR1 SGHVS, CDR2 FQNEAQ. This CDR3 comprises 14 residues. In nucleotides, the CDR3 is TGTGCCAGCGGGCCCCTTCACTCCTACAATGAGCAGTTCTTC. Its translation is CASGPLHSYNEQFF.

The chain joins TRBV5-5 to TRBJ1-2, with D perhaps matching TRBD1 (5 bases). Germline CDR1 SGHKS, CDR2 YYEKEE (reference sequence). The germline V and J ends were trimmed by 0 bases and 3 bases, with 12 bases remaining between them. The CDR3 is 15 amino acids. DNA of the CDR3: TGTGCCAGCAGCTTGGCCTTGACAGACTACTATGGCTACACCTTC. It yields the protein CASSLALTDYYGYTF.

V and J are TRBV28 and TRBJ2-7; TRBD1 aligns across 7 bases. After removal of 6 bases from V and 3 bases from J, the junction contained 5 bases not matched to a gene. CDR1 is MDHEN, CDR2 SYDVKM, per germline. CDR3 length equals 13 residues. CDR3 nucleotide sequence: TGTGCCAGCAGCAATAGGGACAGCTACGAGCAGTACTTC. Amino acid sequence: CASSNRDSYEQYF.

In its sample, this clone was seen once. The chain links TRBV29-1 to TRBJ2-5, with TRBD1 as a possible D gene (6 bases). CDR1 and CDR2 from the germline V gene are SQVTM and ANQGSEA. CDR3 length: 13 residues. V gave up 4 bases and J gave up 5 bases, with 14 bases separating them. CDR3 in amino acids: CSVVDSRRETQYF. CDR3 DNA sequence: TGCAGCGTTGTGGACAGTCGTCGGGAGACCCAGTACTTC.

The chain carries TRBV19 and TRBJ2-5, with 11 bases matching TRBD2. The V segment lost 5 bases and the J segment 2 bases; nucleotides outside the gene matches: 4. Germline V gives CDR1 LNHDA, CDR2 SQIVND (reference sequence). The CDR3 has 15 amino acids. The CDR3 reads CASSSLAGGQETQYF. The CDR3 DNA reads TGTGCCAGTAGTTCCCTAGCGGGAGGTCAAGAGACCCAGTACTTC.

The genes are TRBV7-8 and TRBJ2-7; tentatively, D is TRBD1 (5 bases). This CDR3 spans 14 amino acids. Trimming removed 8 bases from V and 2 bases from J, with 16 bases in between. CDR1 SGHVS and CDR2 FQNEAQ come from the germline V gene. The CDR3 sequence is CASGLTGSTYEQYF. The CDR3 nucleotides read TGTGCCAGCGGGCTAACAGGATCAACCTACGAGCAGTACTTC.